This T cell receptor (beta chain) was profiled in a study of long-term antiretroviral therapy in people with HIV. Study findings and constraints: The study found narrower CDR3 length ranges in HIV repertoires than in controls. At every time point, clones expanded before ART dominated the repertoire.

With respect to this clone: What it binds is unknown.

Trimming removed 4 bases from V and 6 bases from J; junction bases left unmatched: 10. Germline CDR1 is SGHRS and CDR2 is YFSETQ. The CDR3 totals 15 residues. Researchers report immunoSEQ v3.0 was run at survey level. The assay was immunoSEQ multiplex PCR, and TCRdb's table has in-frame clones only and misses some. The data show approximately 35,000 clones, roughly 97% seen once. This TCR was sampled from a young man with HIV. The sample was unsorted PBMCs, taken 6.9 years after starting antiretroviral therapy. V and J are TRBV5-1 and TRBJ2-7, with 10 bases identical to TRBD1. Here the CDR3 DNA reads TGCGCCAGCAGCGCGACCTGGACAGGGGGGGGCGAGCAGTACTTC. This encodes CASSATWTGGGEQYF.